Shown below are 11 T cell receptor beta chains from a single sample sequenced in a study of T cell changes during pregnancy in multiple sclerosis. The table came from immunoSEQ multiplex PCR; TCRdb's copy has only in-frame clones and leaves some out. The profile shows 50,000 to 65,000 clones, roughly 91% of them singletons. Here the sequenced sample was peripheral blood, taken in the third trimester of pregnancy. Receptors originate from a female donor in good health, enrolled as a control in a pregnancy study.

The chain carries TRBV7-2 and TRBJ1-1, with 7 bases identical to TRBD1. Germline trimming cut 7 bases from V and 4 bases from J; bases unmatched to any gene: 9. The CDR3 covers 14 residues. CDR1 is SGHTA and CDR2 is FQGNSA in the germline V gene. The chain's CDR3 is CASTLKAGGTEAFF. CDR3 sequence (DNA): TGTGCCAGCACCCTTAAGGCAGGGGGCACTGAAGCTTTCTTT.

CDR3 coding DNA: TGCGCCAGCAGCTTGGGCCCCGGCGGGACAGGGGGCAATGAGCAGTTCTTC. Its protein product is CASSLGPGGTGGNEQFF. The chain carries TRBV5-1 and TRBJ2-1; 11 bases are shared with TRBD1. The CDR3 extends over 17 amino acids. Germline-derived CDR1 and CDR2 are SGHRS and YFSETQ. V gave up 0 bases and J gave up 6 bases; unmatched junction bases: 8.

The V call is TRBV18, the J call TRBJ1-1, with D maybe TRBD1 (6 bases). In germline, CDR1 is KGHSH, CDR2 LQKENI. This CDR3 region has 12 residues. V dropped 1 base and J dropped 8 bases, with 8 bases sitting between them. The CDR3 region has the DNA TGTGCCAGCTCACCACTCCAGGGGGAAGCTTTCTTT. Its protein product is CASSPLQGEAFF. Using reference TRBV18 and TRBJ1-1 for the parts outside the CDR3, the full variable domain is NAGVMQNPRHLVRRRGQEARLRCSPMKGHSHVYWYRQLPEEGLKFMVYLQKENIIDESGMPKERFSAEFPKEGPSILRIQQVVRGDSAAYFCASSPLQGEAFFGQGTRLTVV.

The chain couples TRBV18 to TRBJ1-3; TRBD1 matches at 7 bases. Germline CDR1 is KGHSH and CDR2 is LQKENI. V was pared by 3 bases and J by 1 base, with 6 bases of the junction left unmatched. The length of the CDR3 is 16 residues. This chain's CDR3 is CASSPIQGKSGNTIYF. The CDR3, as DNA: TGTGCCAGCTCACCGATACAGGGGAAGTCTGGAAACACCATATATTTT.

CDR3 residues: CASSLGGRLGTIEQYF. The DNA of the CDR3 is TGTGCCAGCAGTTTGGGGGGGCGCCTTGGGACGATCGAGCAGTACTTC. This rearrangement joins TRBV28 to TRBJ2-7, with D possibly TRBD2 on 7 matching bases. CDR3 length: 16 amino acids. Trimming stripped 3 bases from V and 6 bases from J, with 21 bases between. The V gene's germline CDR1 is MDHEN and CDR2 SYDVKM.

The gene calls are TRBV4-1 and TRBJ1-2; 7 bases agree with TRBD1. The CDR3 contains 15 residues. Trimming cost V 1 base and J 0 bases; bases outside gene matches: 2. CDR1 and CDR2 (germline): MGHRA, YSYEKL. CDR3: CASSQGQGANYGYTF. The CDR3 DNA follows: TGCGCCAGCAGCCAAGGACAGGGAGCTAACTATGGCTACACCTTC.

The V call is TRBV27, the J call TRBJ2-1; 8 bases are a match to TRBD2. V shed 3 bases, J shed 3 bases, and the junction held 4 bases outside the gene matches. This CDR3 has 15 amino acids. Germline V lookup: CDR1 MNHEY, CDR2 SMNVEV (reference sequence). The CDR3 loop reads CASSFNSGGYNEQFF. The CDR3 nucleotides read TGTGCCAGCAGTTTCAACAGCGGGGGCTACAATGAGCAGTTCTTC.

The rearrangement uses TRBV10-3 and TRBJ1-4; D unresolved. Trimming took 10 bases from V and 0 from J, leaving 9 bases between them. From germline, CDR1 is ENHRY and CDR2 SYGVKD. The length of the CDR3 is 13 residues. In nucleotides, the CDR3 is TGTGCCACCGGGGTTTCAACTAATGAAAAACTGTTTTTT. It specifies CATGVSTNEKLFF.

The chain couples TRBV7-9 to TRBJ2-1; TRBD1 matches at 7 bases. Per the germline V gene, CDR1 is SEHNR and CDR2 is FQNEAQ (reference sequence). Trimming at V came to 8 bases and at J to 6 bases, leaving 13 bases not matched to a gene. This CDR3 is built from 15 residues. The CDR3 coding sequence is TGTGCCAGCGGCCCCCGACAGGGCTGGGGCAATGAGCAGTTCTTC. Its translation is CASGPRQGWGNEQFF.

This chain connects TRBV27 to TRBJ2-1, with TRBD2 identical over 7 bases. The germline CDR1 and CDR2 sequences are MNHEY and SMNVEV (reference sequence). The trim removed 5 bases at V and 0 bases at J, leaving 10 bases unmatched. The CDR3 is 17 residues long. DNA for the CDR3: TGTGCCAGCAGTCCCCGGACTAGACTGAGCTCCTACAATGAGCAGTTCTTC. This codes for CASSPRTRLSSYNEQFF.

The chain carries TRBV2 and TRBJ2-5; a weak D match, TRBD1 (6 bases). This CDR3 spans 15 amino acids. The V gene lost 0 bases and the J gene lost 5 bases, with 13 bases spanning the gap. CDR1 and CDR2 from the germline V gene are SNHLY and FYNNEI. CDR3 loop: CASSEAQGIGETQYF. For the CDR3, the DNA is TGTGCCAGCAGTGAAGCACAGGGAATAGGGGAGACCCAGTACTTC.